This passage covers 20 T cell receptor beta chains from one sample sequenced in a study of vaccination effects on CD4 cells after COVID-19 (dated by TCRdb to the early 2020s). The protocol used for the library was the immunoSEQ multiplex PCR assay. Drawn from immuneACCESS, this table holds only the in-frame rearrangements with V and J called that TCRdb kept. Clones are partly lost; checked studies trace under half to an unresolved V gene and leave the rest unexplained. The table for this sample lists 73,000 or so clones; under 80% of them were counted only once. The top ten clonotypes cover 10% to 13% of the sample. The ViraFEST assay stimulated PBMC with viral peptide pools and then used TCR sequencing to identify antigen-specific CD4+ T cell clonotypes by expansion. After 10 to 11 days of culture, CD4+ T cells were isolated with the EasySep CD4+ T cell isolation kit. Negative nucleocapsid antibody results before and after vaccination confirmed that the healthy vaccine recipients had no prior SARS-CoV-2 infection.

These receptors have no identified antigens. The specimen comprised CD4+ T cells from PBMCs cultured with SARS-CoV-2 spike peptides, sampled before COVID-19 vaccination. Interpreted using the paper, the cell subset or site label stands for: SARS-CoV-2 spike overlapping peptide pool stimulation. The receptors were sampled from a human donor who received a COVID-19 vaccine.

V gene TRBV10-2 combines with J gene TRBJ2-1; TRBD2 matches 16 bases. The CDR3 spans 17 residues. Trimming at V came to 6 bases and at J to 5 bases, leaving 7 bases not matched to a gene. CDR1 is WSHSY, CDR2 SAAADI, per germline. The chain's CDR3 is CASRGYGTSGGDNEQFF. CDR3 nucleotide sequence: TGCGCCAGCAGGGGTTATGGGACTAGCGGGGGGGACAATGAGCAGTTCTTC.

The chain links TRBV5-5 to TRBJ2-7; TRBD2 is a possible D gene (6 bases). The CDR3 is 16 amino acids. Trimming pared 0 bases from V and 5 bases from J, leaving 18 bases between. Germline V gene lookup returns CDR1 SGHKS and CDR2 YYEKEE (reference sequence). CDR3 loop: CASSLGVSRGGNEQYV. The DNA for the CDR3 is TGTGCCAGCAGCTTGGGGGTTTCGCGGGGAGGCAACGAGCAGTACGTC.

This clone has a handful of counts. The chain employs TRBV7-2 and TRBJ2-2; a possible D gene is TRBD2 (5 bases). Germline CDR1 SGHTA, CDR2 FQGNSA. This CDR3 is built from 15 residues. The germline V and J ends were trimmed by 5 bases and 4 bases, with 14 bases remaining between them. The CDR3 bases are TGTGCCAGCAGCCCCCAGAGGGCCGGCACCGGGGAGCTGTTTTTT. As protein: CASSPQRAGTGELFF.

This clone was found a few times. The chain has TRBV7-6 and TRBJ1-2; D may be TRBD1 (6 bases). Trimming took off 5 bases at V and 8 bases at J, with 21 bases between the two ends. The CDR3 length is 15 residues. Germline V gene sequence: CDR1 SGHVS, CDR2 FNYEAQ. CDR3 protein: CASSGYKDLRGGYTF. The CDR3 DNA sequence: TGTGCCAGCAGCGGGTACAAGGACCTCAGGGGCGGCTACACCTTC.

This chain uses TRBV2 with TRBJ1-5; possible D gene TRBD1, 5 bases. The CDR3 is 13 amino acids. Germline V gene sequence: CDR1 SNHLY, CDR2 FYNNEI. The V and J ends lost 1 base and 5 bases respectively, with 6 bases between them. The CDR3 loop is CASSEGGYQPQHF. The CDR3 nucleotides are TGTGCCAGCAGTGAAGGGGGCTATCAGCCCCAGCATTTT.

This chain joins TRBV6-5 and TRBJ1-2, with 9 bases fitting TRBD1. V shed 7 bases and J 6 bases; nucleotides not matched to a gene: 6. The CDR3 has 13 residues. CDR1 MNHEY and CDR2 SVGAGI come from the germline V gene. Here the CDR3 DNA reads TGTGCCAGCATCAAGGGACAGGGAAATGGCTACACCTTC. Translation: CASIKGQGNGYTF.

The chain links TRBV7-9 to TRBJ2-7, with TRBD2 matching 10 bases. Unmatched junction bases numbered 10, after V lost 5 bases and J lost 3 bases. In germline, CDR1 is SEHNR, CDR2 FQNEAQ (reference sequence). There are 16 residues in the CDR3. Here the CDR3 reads CASSQAGGPFSYEQYV. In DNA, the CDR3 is TGTGCCAGCAGCCAAGCGGGGGGGCCTTTCAGCTACGAGCAGTACGTC.

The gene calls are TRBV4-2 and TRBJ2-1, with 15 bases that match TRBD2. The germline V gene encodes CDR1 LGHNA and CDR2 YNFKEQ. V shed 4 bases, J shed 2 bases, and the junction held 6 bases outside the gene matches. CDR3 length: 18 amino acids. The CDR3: CASSLWTSGGGTYNEQFF. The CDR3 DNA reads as TGTGCCAGCAGCCTTTGGACTAGCGGGGGGGGGACCTACAATGAGCAGTTCTTC.

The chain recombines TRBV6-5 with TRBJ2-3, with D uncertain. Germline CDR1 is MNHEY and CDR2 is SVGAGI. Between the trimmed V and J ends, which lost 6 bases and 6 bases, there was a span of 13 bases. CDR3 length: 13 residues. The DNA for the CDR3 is TGTGCCAGCAGCACACCCGGATTGGATACGCAGTATTTT. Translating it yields CASSTPGLDTQYF.

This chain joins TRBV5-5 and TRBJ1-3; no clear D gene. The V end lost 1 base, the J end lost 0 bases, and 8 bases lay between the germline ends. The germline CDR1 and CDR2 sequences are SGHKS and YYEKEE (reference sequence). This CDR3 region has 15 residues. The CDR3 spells CASSLILISGNTIYF. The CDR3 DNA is TGTGCCAGCAGCTTGATACTAATCTCTGGAAACACCATATATTTT.

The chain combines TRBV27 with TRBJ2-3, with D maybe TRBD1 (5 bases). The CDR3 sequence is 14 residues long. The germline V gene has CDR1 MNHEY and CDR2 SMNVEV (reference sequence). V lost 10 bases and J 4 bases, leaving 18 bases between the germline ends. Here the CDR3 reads CATERQGYPDTQYF. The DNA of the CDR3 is TGTGCCACAGAAAGGCAGGGCTATCCAGATACGCAGTATTTT.

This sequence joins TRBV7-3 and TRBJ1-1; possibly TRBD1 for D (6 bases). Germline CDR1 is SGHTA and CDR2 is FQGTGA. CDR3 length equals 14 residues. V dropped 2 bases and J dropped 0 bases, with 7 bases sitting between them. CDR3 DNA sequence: TGTGCCAGCAGCTTAGGACAGATGAACACTGAAGCTTTCTTT. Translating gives CASSLGQMNTEAFF.

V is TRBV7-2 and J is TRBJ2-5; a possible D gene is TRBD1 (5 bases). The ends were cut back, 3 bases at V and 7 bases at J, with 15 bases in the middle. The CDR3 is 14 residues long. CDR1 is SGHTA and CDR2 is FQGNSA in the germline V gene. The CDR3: CASSFDSGAWTQYF. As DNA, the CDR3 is TGTGCCAGCAGCTTTGACAGTGGGGCCTGGACCCAGTACTTC.

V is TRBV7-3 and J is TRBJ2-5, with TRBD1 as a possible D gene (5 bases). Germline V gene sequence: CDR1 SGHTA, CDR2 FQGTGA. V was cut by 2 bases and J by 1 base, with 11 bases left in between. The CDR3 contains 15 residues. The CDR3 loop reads CASSLGRQPQETQYF. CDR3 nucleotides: TGTGCCAGCAGCTTAGGTCGACAGCCCCAAGAGACCCAGTACTTC.

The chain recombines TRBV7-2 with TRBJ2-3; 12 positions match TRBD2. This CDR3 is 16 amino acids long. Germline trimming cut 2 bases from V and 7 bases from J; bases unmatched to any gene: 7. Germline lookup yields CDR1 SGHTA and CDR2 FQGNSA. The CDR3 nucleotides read TGTGCCAGCAGCTTATCTACTAGCGGGGGGACCTATACGCAGTATTTT. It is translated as CASSLSTSGGTYTQYF.

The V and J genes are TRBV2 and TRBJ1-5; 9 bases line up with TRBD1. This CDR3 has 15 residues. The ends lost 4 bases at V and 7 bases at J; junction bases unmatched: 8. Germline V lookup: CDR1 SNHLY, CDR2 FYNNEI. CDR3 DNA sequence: TGTGCCAGCAGTGGGGCTACAGGGGGCTGGCAGCCCCAGCATTTT. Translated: CASSGATGGWQPQHF.

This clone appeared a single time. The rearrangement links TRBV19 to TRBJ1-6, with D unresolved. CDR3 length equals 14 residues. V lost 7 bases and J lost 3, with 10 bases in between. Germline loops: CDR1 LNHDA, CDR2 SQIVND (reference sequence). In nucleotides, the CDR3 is TGTGCCAGTAAACAAGCCGGCTATAATTCACCCCTCCACTTT. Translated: CASKQAGYNSPLHF. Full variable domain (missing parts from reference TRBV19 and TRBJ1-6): DGGITQSPKYLFRKEGQNVTLSCEQNLNHDAMYWYRQDPGQGLRLIYYSQIVNDFQKGDIAEGYSVSREKKESFPLTVTSAQKNPTAFYLCASKQAGYNSPLHFGNGTRLTVT.

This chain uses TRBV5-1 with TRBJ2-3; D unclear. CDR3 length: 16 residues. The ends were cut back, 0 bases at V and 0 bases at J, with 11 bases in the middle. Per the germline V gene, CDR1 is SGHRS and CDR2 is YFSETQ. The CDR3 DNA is TGCGCCAGCAGCTTGGGAGGTTCTCTTAGCACAGATACGCAGTATTTT. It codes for CASSLGGSLSTDTQYF.

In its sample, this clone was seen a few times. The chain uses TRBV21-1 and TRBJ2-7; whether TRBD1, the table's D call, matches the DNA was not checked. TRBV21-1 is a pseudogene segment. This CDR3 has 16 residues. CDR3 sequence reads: CASSKFTRITPYEQYV. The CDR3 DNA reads TGTGCCAGCAGCAAATTTACCAGAATAACCCCCTACGAGCAGTACGTC.

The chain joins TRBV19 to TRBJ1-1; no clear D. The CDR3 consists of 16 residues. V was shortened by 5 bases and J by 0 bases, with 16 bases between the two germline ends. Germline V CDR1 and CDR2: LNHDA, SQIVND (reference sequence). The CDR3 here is CASSPHDEGMNTEAFF. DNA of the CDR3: TGTGCCAGTAGTCCCCACGATGAAGGGATGAACACTGAAGCTTTCTTT.